The 21 T cell receptor beta chains reported below all come from one sample, sequenced in a study of T-cell reconstitution after alpha-beta-depleted transplantation in children. This sample's TCRbeta library carried unique molecular identifier barcodes. From the PCR reads, TCRdb called clonotypes with MiXCR, one entry per CDR3 protein. The data hold approximately 520,000 distinct CDR3 sequences, with approximately 10% observed a single time. Sequencing used PBMCs, mostly from graft donor cells, obtained 180 days after TCRalphabeta/CD19-depleted stem cell transplant. These receptor sequences come from a female patient between 2 and 15 years old who had a stem cell transplant for aplastic anemia, so the T cells may come from the graft donor.

This chain joins TRBV15 and TRBJ1-1; D might be TRBD1 (6 bases). Germline V lookup: CDR1 LNHNV, CDR2 YYDKDF (reference sequence). The CDR3 extends over 13 amino acids. V lost 3 bases and J lost 7, with 12 bases in between. This CDR3 is CATSRDRMVEAFF. The CDR3 DNA follows: TGTGCCACCAGCAGGGACAGAATGGTTGAAGCTTTCTTT.

This sequence joins TRBV29-1 and TRBJ1-2, with 7 bases lining up with TRBD1. V lost 0 bases and J lost 8; bases outside the gene matches: 9. The V gene's germline CDR1 is SQVTM and CDR2 ANQGSEA. The CDR3 spans 14 residues. DNA of the CDR3: TGCAGCGTTGAAGATCGTAAGGGGGCAGAAGGCTACACCTTC. As protein: CSVEDRKGAEGYTF.

This clonotype was seen more than once but under ten times. The CDR3 bases are TGTGCCAGTAGTAGGAGGGGGCCGATCAACACAGATACGCAGTATTTT. Its translation: CASSRRGPINTDTQYF. This chain links TRBV19 with TRBJ2-3, with D possibly matching TRBD1 (7 bases). Between the trimmed V and J ends, which lost 4 bases and 2 bases, there was a span of 16 bases. The germline V gene encodes CDR1 LNHDA and CDR2 SQIVND (reference sequence). The CDR3 runs to 16 residues.

The CDR3 coding sequence is TGTGCCAGTAGCAGGACAGGGGCAACCTACGAGCAGTACTTC. This gives the protein CASSRTGATYEQYF. V usage is TRBV19 and J usage is TRBJ2-7; 9 nucleotides match TRBD1. Per the germline V gene, CDR1 is LNHDA and CDR2 is SQIVND (reference sequence). Losses at the gene ends were 6 bases for V and 2 bases for J; bases not matched to a gene: 5. The CDR3 totals 14 residues.

This clonotype appeared a few times. The chain is built from TRBV6-2 or TRBV6-3 and TRBJ1-3; D call uncertain. This CDR3 is built from 14 residues. Germline CDR1 and CDR2: MNHEY and SVGEGT. V lost 2 bases, J lost 1 base, and 6 bases lay in between. As DNA, the CDR3 is TGTGCCAGCAGTTACGACCCATCTGGAAACACCATATATTTT. This encodes CASSYDPSGNTIYF.

This chain joins TRBV6-5 and TRBJ2-1; 8 bases are a match to TRBD2. The CDR3 is 17 amino acids. V lost 0 bases to trimming and J lost 7 bases; unmatched junction nucleotides: 11. Germline V gene lookup returns CDR1 MNHEY and CDR2 SVGAGI. CDR3 in DNA: TGTGCCAGCAGTTACTCCCCCGGGAGGGGTCTCTGGAATGAGCAGTTCTTC. Encoded protein: CASSYSPGRGLWNEQFF.

The genes are TRBV5-1 and TRBJ2-1; 8 nucleotides agree with TRBD2. This CDR3 spans 13 amino acids. The V gene's germline CDR1 is SGHRS and CDR2 YFSETQ. The junction had 5 bases not matched to a gene; V was cut back by 2 bases and J by 10 bases. In nucleotides, the CDR3 is TGCGCCAGCAGCTTTTGGCAGCGGGAGGAGCAGTTCTTC. Translation: CASSFWQREEQFF.

The chain is built from TRBV4-3 and TRBJ2-5; D remains ambiguous. V was trimmed by 0 bases and J by 7 bases, leaving 15 bases between them. The CDR3 spans 15 residues. The germline V gene encodes CDR1 LGHNA and CDR2 YSLEER. The CDR3 here is CASSQDVWLSGTQYF. The CDR3 coding sequence is TGCGCCAGCAGCCAAGATGTATGGCTCTCAGGGACCCAGTACTTC.

This clonotype was seen only a few times. This sequence joins TRBV9 and TRBJ2-1, with a possible D match to TRBD2 (6 bases). Germline assignment: CDR1 SGDLS and CDR2 YYNGEE. V dropped 3 bases and J dropped 3 bases, with 13 bases sitting between them. The CDR3 has 15 amino acids. The CDR3 region is CASSGTGTRYNEQFF. The CDR3 nucleotides read TGTGCCAGCAGCGGTACCGGGACTCGCTACAATGAGCAGTTCTTC.

The gene calls are TRBV28 and TRBJ2-5, with 9 bases matching TRBD1. With V trimmed by 2 bases and J by 1 base, 2 bases remained unmatched. Per the germline V gene, CDR1 is MDHEN and CDR2 is SYDVKM. The CDR3 length is 15 residues. The CDR3 bases are TGTGCCAGCAGTTTAACAGGGGGCGGCCAAGAGACCCAGTACTTC. Translated, it gives CASSLTGGGQETQYF.

This clonotype was observed a handful of times. The chain recombines TRBV7-2 with TRBJ2-7; D unclear. V was pared by 1 base and J by 0 bases, with 7 bases between. The germline gives CDR1 SGHTA, CDR2 FQGNSA. The CDR3 has 14 amino acids. The CDR3 DNA sequence: TGTGCCAGCAGCTTAGGGCAGCGCTCCTACGAGCAGTACTTC. It specifies CASSLGQRSYEQYF.

The sample holds a few counts of this clonotype. The chain employs TRBV6-2 or TRBV6-3 and TRBJ2-7, with 8 nucleotides matching TRBD1. The J segment lost 2 bases and the V segment lost 6 bases, leaving 9 bases of the junction unmatched. From germline, CDR1 is MNHEY and CDR2 SVGEGT. This CDR3 contains 15 residues. CDR3 region: CASSSTGTGTYEQYV. DNA of the CDR3: TGTGCCAGCAGCAGTACCGGGACAGGCACCTACGAGCAGTACGTC.

The V call is TRBV14, the J call TRBJ2-1; D could derive from TRBD1 or TRBD2 (6 bases each). Per the germline V gene, CDR1 is SGHDN and CDR2 is FVKESK. V lost 4 bases to trimming and J lost 8 bases, with 12 bases between them. CDR3 length: 13 amino acids. CDR3 bases: TGTGCCAGCAGCCTACTACGGGGGCATGAGCAGTTCTTC. Translation gives CASSLLRGHEQFF.

The rearrangement joins TRBV6-5 to TRBJ2-4; D may match TRBD1 or TRBD2 (5 bases each). The CDR3 contains 15 residues. V was cut by 2 bases and J by 9 bases, with 17 bases left in between. From germline, CDR1 is MNHEY and CDR2 SVGAGI. The CDR3 loop is CASSYNPVGDGIQYF. Written as DNA, the CDR3 is TGTGCCAGCAGTTACAACCCCGTGGGGGACGGCATTCAGTACTTC.

The table lists this clonotype with a few counts. The V gene is TRBV6-6, the J gene TRBJ2-5; possibly TRBD1 for D (8 bases). CDR3 length: 13 residues. The V gene's germline CDR1 is MNHNY and CDR2 SVGAGI (reference sequence). V was cut by 5 bases and J by 5 bases, with 12 bases left in between. The CDR3 sequence: CASSDRGGETQYF. CDR3 in DNA: TGTGCCAGCAGTGACAGGGGAGGGGAGACCCAGTACTTC.

This sequence joins TRBV12-3 or TRBV12-4 and TRBJ1-2; TRBD1 matches 7 bases. This CDR3 has 14 amino acids. V lost 5 bases and J lost 4; bases outside the gene matches: 7. The CDR3: CASSTKGAGYGYTF. The CDR3 DNA reads as TGTGCCAGCAGTACCAAGGGGGCCGGCTATGGCTACACCTTC.

There are a few counts of this clonotype. The chain employs TRBV12-3 or TRBV12-4 and TRBJ2-2; 9 bases map to TRBD1. The trim removed 6 bases at V and 3 bases at J, leaving 11 bases unmatched. This CDR3 region has 17 residues. The CDR3 DNA sequence: TGTGCCAGCAGGCAGGACAGGGGCAATATAGACACCGGGGAGCTGTTTTTT. Amino acids: CASRQDRGNIDTGELFF.

The J gene is TRBJ2-2, the V gene TRBV28, with TRBD2 matching 9 bases. Trimming at V came to 1 base and at J to 5 bases, leaving 11 bases not matched to a gene. Germline values: CDR1 MDHEN, CDR2 SYDVKM. The CDR3 runs 18 residues. CDR3 sequence reads: CASSLLVASGMGTGELFF. Written as DNA, the CDR3 is TGTGCCAGCAGTTTATTGGTGGCTAGCGGGATGGGAACCGGGGAGCTGTTTTTT.

This chain connects TRBV7-9 to TRBJ1-4; 9 nucleotides line up with TRBD1. CDR3 length: 17 amino acids. J lost 7 bases, V lost 5 bases, and 14 bases had no gene match. Germline V gene data show CDR1 as SEHNR and CDR2 as FQNEAQ (reference sequence). As DNA, the CDR3 is TGTGCCAGCAGCCTAGATAGCAGAACGGGACAGGGTGAAAAACTGTTTTTT. Translating it yields CASSLDSRTGQGEKLFF. The whole variable domain, filled in from reference TRBV7-9 and TRBJ1-4, reads DTGVSQNPRHKITKRGQNVTFRCDPISEHNRLYWYRQTLGQGPEFLTYFQNEAQLEKSRLLSDRFSAERPKGSFSTLEIQRTEQGDSAMYLCASSLDSRTGQGEKLFFGSGTQLSVL.

The sample holds a few counts of this clonotype. V gene TRBV5-1 combines with J gene TRBJ1-4; D is unresolved. The CDR3 extends over 17 amino acids. Trimming pared 0 bases from V and 2 bases from J, leaving 14 bases between. Germline loops: CDR1 SGHRS, CDR2 YFSETQ. The CDR3 region is CASSLAKGPLTNEKLFF. The CDR3 DNA sequence: TGCGCCAGCAGCTTGGCCAAGGGTCCCCTCACTAATGAAAAACTGTTTTTT.

This clonotype was recorded at least ten times. The chain uses TRBV3-1 and TRBJ2-5; D might be TRBD1 (6 bases). Germline values: CDR1 LGHDT, CDR2 YNNKEL (reference sequence). Trimming took off 4 bases at V and 1 base at J, with 10 bases between the two ends. The CDR3 sequence is 14 residues long. CDR3 sequence: CASSLQGFQETQYF. CDR3 nucleotides: TGTGCCAGCAGCCTACAGGGATTCCAAGAGACCCAGTACTTC.